This entry concerns a single T cell receptor beta chain. In TCRdb, the 5' RACE reads were re-called with MiXCR into one record per CDR3 protein. This repertoire shows approximately 34,000 distinct CDR3 sequences, roughly 7.5% found once; its top ten account for less than 30%. The data were taken from a study of T-cell memory formation after mild COVID-19. Per germline, CDR1 MDHEN and CDR2 SYDVKM. The CDR3 is 16 amino acids. The ends were cut back, 6 bases at V and 1 base at J, with 18 bases in the middle. The material sequenced was PBMCs or a T cell subset sorted from them (not recorded which). The TCR sequence derives from a man between 18 and 29 years old who had mild COVID-19 (a few samples of this study predate the infection). Cell type and time point are not known. This chain uses TRBV28 with TRBJ1-1; no definite D call. This chain's CDR3 is CASRDRFGRKNTEAFF. The CDR3, as DNA: TGTGCCAGCAGGGATCGATTCGGACGGAAGAACACTGAAGCTTTCTTT.